Below are 19 T cell receptor beta chains sequenced from a single sample in a study of blood T cells in healthy people across ages. For the second PCR, which ran for about 6 to 11 cycles, a sample-barcoded 5' primer and a J-beta primer mix were used. One entry per CDR3 protein, called by TCRdb with MiXCR from the 5' RACE reads. The sample includes fewer than 950,000 distinct CDR3 sequences, about 48% of them seen just once. Sequencing was performed on blood. The origin of the receptors is an older man in good health.

The chain has TRBV10-3 and TRBJ1-2, with a possible D match to TRBD1 (6 bases). Deletions cut 2 bases from V and 3 bases from J, with 22 bases between. There are 18 residues in the CDR3. Germline V gene lookup returns CDR1 ENHRY and CDR2 SYGVKD. The CDR3 nucleotides are TGTGCCATCAGTGAGGGGGCGACGGGGGGCTTTCAGGACTATGGCTACACCTTC. Amino acid sequence: CAISEGATGGFQDYGYTF.

The chain joins TRBV5-1 to TRBJ1-4, with 9 bases identical to TRBD1. CDR3 length: 16 residues. The trim removed 0 bases at V and 7 bases at J, leaving 7 bases unmatched. CDR1 is SGHRS, CDR2 YFSETQ, per germline. This CDR3 reads CASSLDVQGAGEKLFF. The CDR3, as DNA: TGCGCCAGCAGCTTGGATGTACAGGGGGCAGGTGAAAAACTGTTTTTT.

The chain carries TRBV24-1 and TRBJ2-2; TRBD2 is a possible D gene (6 bases). Germline V gene lookup returns CDR1 KGHDR and CDR2 SFDVKD. V was cut by 2 bases and J by 5 bases, with 14 bases left in between. The CDR3 totals 16 residues. CDR3 sequence reads: CATSDSGGYRTGELFF. The CDR3 DNA sequence: TGTGCCACCAGTGATTCTGGGGGGTATCGGACCGGGGAGCTGTTTTTT.

The gene calls are TRBV15 and TRBJ2-1; 7 positions agree with TRBD2. This CDR3 region has 15 residues. Germline V gene sequence: CDR1 LNHNV, CDR2 YYDKDF (reference sequence). J was trimmed by 3 bases and V by 1 base; bases with no gene match: 3. DNA for the CDR3: TGTGCCACCAGCAGAGCGGGAGGAGGCTACAATGAGCAGTTCTTC. Translation: CATSRAGGGYNEQFF.

The chain is built from TRBV24-1 and TRBJ1-2; 10 bases align to TRBD1. Germline-derived CDR1 and CDR2 are KGHDR and SFDVKD. The CDR3 runs 14 residues. The V and J ends lost 4 bases and 4 bases, in that order; junction bases with no gene match: 2. The CDR3 spells CATSDRDRGYGYTF. The CDR3 DNA reads as TGTGCCACCAGTGACCGGGACAGGGGCTATGGCTACACCTTC.

The chain has TRBV6-2 or TRBV6-3 and TRBJ2-1; 7 nucleotides line up with TRBD2. The length of the CDR3 is 15 residues. Germline assignment: CDR1 MNHEY and CDR2 SVGEGT. The J segment lost 6 bases and the V segment lost 11 bases, leaving 16 bases of the junction unmatched. The CDR3 spells CASLWGSSGPNEQFF. The CDR3 region has the DNA TGTGCCTCCCTTTGGGGGTCTAGCGGACCCAATGAGCAGTTCTTC.

This clonotype has only one observation. V is TRBV12-3 or TRBV12-4 and J is TRBJ2-3, with D maybe TRBD2 (5 bases). Between the trimmed V and J ends, which lost 6 bases and 4 bases, there was a span of 11 bases. The length of the CDR3 is 13 residues. The CDR3 here is CASSMGSADTQYF. The CDR3 region has the DNA TGTGCCAGCAGCATGGGGAGCGCAGATACGCAGTATTTT.

This clonotype was observed many times. The gene calls are TRBV3-1 and TRBJ2-5; 11 bases align to TRBD2. The V segment lost 8 bases and the J segment 3 bases; nucleotides outside the gene matches: 5. CDR1 LGHDT and CDR2 YNNKEL come from the germline V gene (reference sequence). The CDR3 spans 14 residues. For the CDR3, the DNA is TGTGCCAGCTCCCCGGGACTAGCGGAAGAGACCCAGTACTTC. Translating it yields CASSPGLAEETQYF.

The rearrangement links TRBV29-1 to TRBJ2-5; perhaps TRBD1 as D (6 bases). Matching the DNA end better, TRBJ2-7 makes the J call doubtful. Germline values: CDR1 SQVTM, CDR2 ANQGSEA. The CDR3 runs to 13 residues. Written as DNA, the CDR3 is TGCAGCGTTGAGGTACAGGGCAAGCACGAGCAGTACTTC. This codes for CSVEVQGKHEQYF.

Of note for this clonotype: The junction departs from germline at one end; a sequencing error may be responsible. CDR3 coding DNA: TGTGTCAGCAGTTCTCGGGGCGGGCACAGATACGCGTATTTT. It codes for CVSSSRGGHRYAYF. V gene TRBV27 combines with J gene TRBJ2-3; D is perhaps TRBD1 or TRBD2 (5 bases each). This CDR3 contains 14 residues. The germline V gene encodes CDR1 MNHEY and CDR2 SMNVEV (reference sequence).

This chain links TRBV7-6 with TRBJ2-6, with 7 bases that match TRBD2. The J segment lost 0 bases and the V segment lost 5 bases, leaving 10 bases of the junction unmatched. Germline V lookup: CDR1 SGHVS, CDR2 FNYEAQ. The length of the CDR3 is 18 residues. This CDR3 reads CASSPRLAEYSGANVLTF. The CDR3, as DNA: TGTGCCAGCAGCCCCCGACTAGCTGAATACTCTGGGGCCAACGTCCTGACTTTC.

A word on this clonotype: This may be a read error: a much more frequent sequence differs by one nucleotide. The chain is built from TRBV21-1 and TRBJ2-5; the table names TRBD1, a call not compared with the DNA. TRBV21-1 is deemed a pseudogene. The length of the CDR3 is 12 residues. The CDR3 region is CASSIGGETQYF. The CDR3 nucleotides read TGTGCCAGCAGCATAGGGGGGGAGACCCAGTACTTC.

This clonotype was detected only once. The chain is built from TRBV5-1 and TRBJ2-7, with 11 bases that match TRBD2. Germline V gene sequence: CDR1 SGHRS, CDR2 YFSETQ. J lost 4 bases, V lost 0 bases, and 3 bases had no gene match. The CDR3 contains 15 residues. CDR3: CASSLELAGVYEQYF. CDR3 bases: TGCGCCAGCAGCTTGGAACTAGCGGGAGTATACGAGCAGTACTTC. The variable domain in full, completed from reference TRBV5-1 and TRBJ2-7, reads KAGVTQTPRYLIKTRGQQVTLSCSPISGHRSVSWYQQTPGQGLQFLFEYFSETQRNKGNFPGRFSGRQFSNSRSEMNVSTLELGDSALYLCASSLELAGVYEQYFGPGTRLTVT.

This clonotype was counted many times. The chain has TRBV29-1 and TRBJ1-2, with a possible D match to TRBD1 (5 bases). CDR1 SQVTM and CDR2 ANQGSEA come from the germline V gene. The CDR3 sequence is 12 residues long. The V end lost 4 bases, the J end lost 8 bases, and 14 bases lay between the germline ends. CDR3 nucleotides: TGCAGCGTTGGGGTTCAGGGATCCGGCTACACCTTC. It specifies CSVGVQGSGYTF.

The chain employs TRBV27 and TRBJ1-6; 9 bases map to TRBD1. Losses at the gene ends were 4 bases for V and 14 bases for J; bases not matched to a gene: 18. The CDR3 is 17 amino acids. In germline, CDR1 is MNHEY, CDR2 SMNVEV (reference sequence). CDR3 protein: CASSSNKLQGAIRTLHF. In nucleotides, the CDR3 is TGTGCCAGCAGTTCAAATAAGCTACAGGGGGCGATAAGGACCCTCCACTTT.

V usage is TRBV7-2 and J usage is TRBJ2-5; 8 bases line up with TRBD1. Trimming cost V 5 bases and J 2 bases; bases outside gene matches: 16. The CDR3 is made up of 18 amino acids. The germline V gene has CDR1 SGHTA and CDR2 FQGNSA. In DNA form, the CDR3 reads TGTGCCAGCAGCCCAGGGGGCCCCGGGACAGCAGTACAAGAGACCCAGTACTTC. Translating gives CASSPGGPGTAVQETQYF.

In this sample, this clonotype turned up a few times. The chain combines TRBV2 with TRBJ2-5, with 9 bases aligning to TRBD1. J gave up 2 bases and V 8 bases, and 9 bases lay outside the gene matches. The CDR3 runs 15 residues. Germline V gene lookup returns CDR1 SNHLY and CDR2 FYNNEI. The CDR3 protein is CASCRDRASQETQYF. For the CDR3, the DNA is TGTGCCAGCTGCCGGGACAGGGCATCTCAAGAGACCCAGTACTTC.

V usage is TRBV29-1 and J usage is TRBJ2-1; 10 bases map to TRBD1. Germline V gives CDR1 SQVTM, CDR2 ANQGSEA. V gave up 4 bases and J gave up 5 bases; unmatched junction bases: 11. The CDR3 has 16 amino acids. CDR3 in DNA: TGCAGCGTTGGTCGAACCGGGACAGGGGTCAACAATGAGCAGTTCTTC. It yields the protein CSVGRTGTGVNNEQFF.

V and J are TRBV15 and TRBJ2-7; no reliable D call. Germline CDR1 and CDR2: LNHNV and YYDKDF (reference sequence). V gave up 6 bases and J gave up 0 bases, with 9 bases separating them. This CDR3 region has 13 residues. The CDR3 DNA reads as TGTGCCACCAGAGGGAAAAGCTCCTACGAGCAGTACTTC. Its protein product is CATRGKSSYEQYF.